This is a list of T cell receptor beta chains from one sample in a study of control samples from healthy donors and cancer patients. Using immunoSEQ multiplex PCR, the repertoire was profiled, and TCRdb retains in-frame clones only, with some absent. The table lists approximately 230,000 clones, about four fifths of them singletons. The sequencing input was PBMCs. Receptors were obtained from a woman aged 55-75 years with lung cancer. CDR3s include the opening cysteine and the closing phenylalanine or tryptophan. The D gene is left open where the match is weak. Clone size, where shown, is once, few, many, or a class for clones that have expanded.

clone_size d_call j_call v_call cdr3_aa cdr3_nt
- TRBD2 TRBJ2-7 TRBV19 CASSPGTSGGEQYF TGTGCCAGTAGTCCCGGGACTAGCGGGGGGGAGCAGTACTTC
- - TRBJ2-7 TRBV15 CATSRDRTPSYEQYF TGTGCCACCAGCAGAGATCGTACTCCTTCCTACGAGCAGTACTTC
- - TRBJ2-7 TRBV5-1 CASSSLTGWSEQYF TGCGCCAGCAGCTCGCTTACAGGTTGGAGCGAGCAGTACTTC
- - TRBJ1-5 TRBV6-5 CASSRDVNSNQPQHF TGTGCCAGCAGTCGGGACGTTAATAGCAATCAGCCCCAGCATTTT
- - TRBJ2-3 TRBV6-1 CASSEIGTPSQYF TGTGCCAGCAGTGAAATTGGGACCCCTTCGCAGTATTTT
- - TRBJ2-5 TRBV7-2 CASSTPRGETQYF TGTGCCAGCAGCACCCCTCGGGGAGAGACCCAGTACTTC
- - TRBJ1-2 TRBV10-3 CAISDRVKGGYTF TGTGCCATCAGTGACAGGGTTAAGGGTGGCTACACCTTC
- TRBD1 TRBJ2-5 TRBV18 CASSPWTGGVETQYF TGTGCCAGCTCACCATGGACAGGGGGGGTAGAGACCCAGTACTTC
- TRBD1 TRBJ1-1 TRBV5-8 CASSWGDRRNTEAFF TGTGCCAGCAGCTGGGGGGACAGAAGGAACACTGAAGCTTTCTTT
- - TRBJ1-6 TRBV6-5 CASSYNGANSPLHF TGTGCCAGCAGTTACAACGGGGCTAATTCACCCCTCCACTTT
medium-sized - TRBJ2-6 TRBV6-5 CASMISGANVLTF TGTGCCAGCATGATCTCTGGGGCCAACGTCCTGACTTTC
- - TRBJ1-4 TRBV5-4 CASSLSGGLNEKLFF TGTGCCAGCAGCTTGTCGGGAGGCCTTAATGAAAAACTGTTTTTT
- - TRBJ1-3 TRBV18 CASSSLGFDGNTIYF TGTGCCAGCTCCTCGTTGGGATTCGATGGAAACACCATATATTTT
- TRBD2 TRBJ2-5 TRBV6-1 CASSENSGGKETQYF TGTGCCAGCAGTGAGAATAGCGGGGGAAAAGAGACCCAGTACTTC
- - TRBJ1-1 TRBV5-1 CASSLRDIGGTEAFF TGCGCCAGCAGCTTGCGCGACATAGGGGGTACTGAAGCTTTCTTT
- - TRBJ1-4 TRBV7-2 CASSPRGRVRGEKLFF TGTGCCAGCAGCCCCCGCGGCAGGGTTAGGGGTGAAAAACTGTTTTTT
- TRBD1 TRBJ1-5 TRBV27 CASSPKVQGHSNQPQHF TGTGCCAGCAGTCCCAAGGTACAGGGGCATAGCAATCAGCCCCAGCATTTT
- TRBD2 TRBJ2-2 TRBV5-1 CASSFTSGTGELFF TGCGCCAGCAGCTTTACTAGCGGGACCGGGGAGCTGTTTTTT